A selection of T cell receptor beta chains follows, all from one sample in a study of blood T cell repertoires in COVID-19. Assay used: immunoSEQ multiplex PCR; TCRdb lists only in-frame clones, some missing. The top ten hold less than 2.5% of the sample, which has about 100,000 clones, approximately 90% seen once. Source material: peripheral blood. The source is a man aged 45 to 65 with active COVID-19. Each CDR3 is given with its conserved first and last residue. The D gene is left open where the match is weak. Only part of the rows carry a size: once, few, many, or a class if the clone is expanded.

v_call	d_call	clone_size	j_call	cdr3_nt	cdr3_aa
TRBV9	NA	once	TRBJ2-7	TGTGCCGATCGGGACACGCTTGAGGGGCGTAAGTTATACGAGCAGTACTTC	CADRDTLEGRKLYEQYF
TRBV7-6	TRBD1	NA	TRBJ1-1	TGTGCCAGCAGCCCTGGACAGGGAAACACTGAAGCTTTCTTT	CASSPGQGNTEAFF
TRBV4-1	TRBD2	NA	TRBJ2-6	TGCGCCAGCAGCCAACTGGGACTAGCGGATGTCTCTGGGGCCAACGTCCTGACTTTC	CASSQLGLADVSGANVLTF
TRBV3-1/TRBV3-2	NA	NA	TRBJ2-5	TGTGCCAGCAGCCAGCGGGGGACCCAGTACTTC	CASSQRGTQYF
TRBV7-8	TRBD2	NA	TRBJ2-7	TGTGCCAGCAGCGACCGCGGACTAGCTGCCTACGAGCAGTACTTC	CASSDRGLAAYEQYF
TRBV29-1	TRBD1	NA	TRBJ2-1	TGCAGCGTTCAATCGGACAGGGACAATGAGCAGTTCTTC	CSVQSDRDNEQFF
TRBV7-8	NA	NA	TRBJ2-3	TGTGCCAGCAGCTTAGAGGGGGCGGGAGGTGCAGATACGCAGTATTTT	CASSLEGAGGADTQYF
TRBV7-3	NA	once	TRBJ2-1	TGTGCCAGCAGCTCCCTACCCGGGGAGCAGTTCTTC	CASSSLPGEQFF
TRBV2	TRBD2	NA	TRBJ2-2	TGTGCCAGCAGGGGACTAGCGGGAGGATCCGGGGAGCTGTTTTTT	CASRGLAGGSGELFF
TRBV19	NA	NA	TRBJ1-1	TGTGCCAGTAGTCCCTTCGTTTACACTGAAGCTTTCTTT	CASSPFVYTEAFF
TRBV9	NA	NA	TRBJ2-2	TGTGCCAGCAGCGTAGAGGAGGGCGTAGCTAGTGTGTACACCGGGGAGCTGTTTTTT	CASSVEEGVASVYTGELFF